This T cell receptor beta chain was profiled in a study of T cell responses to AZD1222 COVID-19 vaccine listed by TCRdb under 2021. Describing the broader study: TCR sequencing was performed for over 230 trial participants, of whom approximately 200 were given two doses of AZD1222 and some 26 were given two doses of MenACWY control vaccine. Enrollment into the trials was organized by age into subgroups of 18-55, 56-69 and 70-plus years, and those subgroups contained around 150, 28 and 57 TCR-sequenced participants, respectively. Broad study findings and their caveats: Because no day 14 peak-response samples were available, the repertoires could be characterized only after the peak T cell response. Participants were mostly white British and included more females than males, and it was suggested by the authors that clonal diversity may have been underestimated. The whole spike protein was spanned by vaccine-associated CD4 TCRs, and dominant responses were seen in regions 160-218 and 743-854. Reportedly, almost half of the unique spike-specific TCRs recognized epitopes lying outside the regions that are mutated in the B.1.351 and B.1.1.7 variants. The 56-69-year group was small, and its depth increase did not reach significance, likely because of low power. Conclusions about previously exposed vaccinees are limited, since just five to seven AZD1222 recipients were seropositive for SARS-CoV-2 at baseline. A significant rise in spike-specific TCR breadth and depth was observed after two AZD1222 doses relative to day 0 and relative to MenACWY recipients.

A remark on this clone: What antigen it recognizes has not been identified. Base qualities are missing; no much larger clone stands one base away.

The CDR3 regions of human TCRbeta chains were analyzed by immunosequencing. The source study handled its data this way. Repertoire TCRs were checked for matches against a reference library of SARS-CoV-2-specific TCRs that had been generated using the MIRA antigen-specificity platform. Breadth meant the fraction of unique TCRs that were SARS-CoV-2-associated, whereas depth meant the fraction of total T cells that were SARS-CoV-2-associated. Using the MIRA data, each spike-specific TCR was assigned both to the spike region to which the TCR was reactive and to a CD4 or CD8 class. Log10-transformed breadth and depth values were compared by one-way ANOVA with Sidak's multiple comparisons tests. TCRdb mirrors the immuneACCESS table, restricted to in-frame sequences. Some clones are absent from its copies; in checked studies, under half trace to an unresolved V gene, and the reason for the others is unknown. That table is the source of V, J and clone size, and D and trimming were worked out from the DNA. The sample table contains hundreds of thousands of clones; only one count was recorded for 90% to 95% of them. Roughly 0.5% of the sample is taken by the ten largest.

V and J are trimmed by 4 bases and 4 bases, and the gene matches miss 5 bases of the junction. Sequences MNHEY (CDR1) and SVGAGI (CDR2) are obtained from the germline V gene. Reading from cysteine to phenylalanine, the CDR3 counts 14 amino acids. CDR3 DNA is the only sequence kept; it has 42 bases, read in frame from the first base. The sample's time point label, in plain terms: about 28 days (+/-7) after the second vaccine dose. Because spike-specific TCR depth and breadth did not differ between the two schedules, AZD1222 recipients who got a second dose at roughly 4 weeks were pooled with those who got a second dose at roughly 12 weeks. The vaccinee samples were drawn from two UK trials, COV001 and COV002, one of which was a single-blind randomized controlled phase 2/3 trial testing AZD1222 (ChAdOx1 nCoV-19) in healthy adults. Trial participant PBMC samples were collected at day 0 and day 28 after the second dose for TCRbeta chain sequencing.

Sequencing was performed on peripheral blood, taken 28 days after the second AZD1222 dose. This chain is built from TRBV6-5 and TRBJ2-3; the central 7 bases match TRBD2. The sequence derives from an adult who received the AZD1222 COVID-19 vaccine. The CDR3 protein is CASSSPGRADTQYF. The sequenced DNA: TGTGCCAGCAGTTCCCCAGGGAGGGCAGATACGCAGTATTTT.